Listed below are T cell receptor beta chains from one sample, sequenced in a study of OX40 agonist ivuxolimab in advanced cancers. Here immunoSEQ multiplex PCR was the method, and the copy in TCRdb shows in-frame clones only, minus some. Seen here are tens of thousands of clones, approximately 90% observed once, and the top ten hold about 7.2%. The material was CD4+ or CD8+ T cells sorted from blood, obtained in a trial of the OX40 agonist ivuxolimab. Receptors originate from an adult with an advanced solid tumor such as melanoma, head and neck, liver or kidney cancer. CDR3s include the opening cysteine and the closing phenylalanine or tryptophan. The order of the fields is J gene, clone size, V gene, CDR3 length, D gene, CDR3 protein, CDR3 DNA. A D gene is named only where the DNA matches it firmly. Not all rows give a size; the values are once, few, many and, for expanded clones, a class.

J gene: TRBJ2-7
clone size: .
V gene: TRBV7-6
CDR3 length: 13
D gene: .
CDR3 protein: CASSLNPRHEQYF
CDR3 DNA: TGTGCCAGCAGCTTAAACCCCCGCCACGAGCAGTACTTC

J gene: TRBJ2-7
clone size: .
V gene: TRBV7-9
CDR3 length: 14
D gene: .
CDR3 protein: CASSRAGDGYEQYF
CDR3 DNA: TGTGCCAGCAGTCGGGCCGGGGACGGATACGAGCAGTACTTC

J gene: TRBJ2-7
clone size: once
V gene: TRBV28
CDR3 length: 14
D gene: TRBD1
CDR3 protein: CASETGLSSYEQYF
CDR3 DNA: TGTGCCAGCGAGACAGGGTTGAGCTCCTACGAGCAGTACTTC

J gene: TRBJ2-7
clone size: .
V gene: TRBV5-1
CDR3 length: 15
D gene: .
CDR3 protein: CASSPYGQGAYEQYF
CDR3 DNA: TGCGCCAGCAGCCCATACGGGCAAGGAGCCTACGAGCAGTACTTC

J gene: TRBJ2-7
clone size: few
V gene: TRBV5-7
CDR3 length: 16
D gene: .
CDR3 protein: CASSLSWGRETSEQYF
CDR3 DNA: TGTGCCAGCAGCCTATCCTGGGGGCGGGAGACCTCCGAGCAGTACTTC

J gene: TRBJ2-7
clone size: .
V gene: TRBV6-1
CDR3 length: 21
D gene: TRBD1
CDR3 protein: CASSEAWGRTGGAGGTYEQYF
CDR3 DNA: TGTGCCAGCAGTGAAGCGTGGGGGAGGACAGGGGGCGCGGGTGGGACCTACGAGCAGTACTTC

J gene: TRBJ2-7
clone size: .
V gene: TRBV7-9
CDR3 length: 12
D gene: .
CDR3 protein: CASSLTSYEQYF
CDR3 DNA: TGTGCCAGCAGCTTAACTTCCTACGAGCAGTACTTC

J gene: TRBJ2-7
clone size: .
V gene: TRBV5-1
CDR3 length: 17
D gene: .
CDR3 protein: CASSLKQALPLHHEQYF
CDR3 DNA: TGCGCCAGCAGCTTGAAACAGGCTTTGCCCCTGCACCACGAGCAGTACTTC

J gene: TRBJ1-2
clone size: .
V gene: TRBV27
CDR3 length: 16
D gene: TRBD1
CDR3 protein: CASRGAGGMGLAGYTF
CDR3 DNA: TGTGCCTCCCGTGGGGCAGGGGGAATGGGTCTTGCTGGCTACACCTTC

J gene: TRBJ1-3
clone size: .
V gene: TRBV27
CDR3 length: 16
D gene: .
CDR3 protein: CASCVFPAGSGNTIYF
CDR3 DNA: TGTGCCAGCTGTGTCTTCCCGGCCGGTTCTGGAAACACCATATATTTT

J gene: TRBJ2-1
clone size: .
V gene: TRBV10-3
CDR3 length: 15
D gene: TRBD2
CDR3 protein: CAIRPTSGKAHEQFF
CDR3 DNA: TGTGCCATCAGGCCGACTAGCGGGAAGGCGCATGAGCAGTTCTTC

J gene: TRBJ1-1
clone size: .
V gene: TRBV19
CDR3 length: 14
D gene: .
CDR3 protein: CASSLGGEYTEAFF
CDR3 DNA: TGTGCCAGTAGCTTGGGGGGGGAATACACTGAAGCTTTCTTT

J gene: TRBJ2-1
clone size: .
V gene: TRBV30
CDR3 length: 15
D gene: TRBD2
CDR3 protein: CAWSSGRVPYNEQFF
CDR3 DNA: TGTGCCTGGAGTAGCGGGAGGGTACCCTACAATGAGCAGTTCTTC

J gene: TRBJ1-2
clone size: .
V gene: TRBV27
CDR3 length: 14
D gene: .
CDR3 protein: CASSLGQRGNGYTF
CDR3 DNA: TGTGCCAGCAGTTTAGGGCAAAGAGGGAATGGCTACACCTTC

J gene: TRBJ2-7
clone size: .
V gene: TRBV5-5
CDR3 length: 19
D gene: TRBD2
CDR3 protein: CASLSGKRTSGRWSYEQYF
CDR3 DNA: TGTGCCAGCCTTTCGGGCAAAAGGACTAGCGGGAGGTGGTCCTACGAGCAGTACTTC

J gene: TRBJ2-1
clone size: .
V gene: TRBV2
CDR3 length: 13
D gene: .
CDR3 protein: CASGRGTYNEQFF
CDR3 DNA: TGTGCCAGTGGTCGAGGGACTTACAATGAGCAGTTCTTC

J gene: TRBJ2-7
clone size: .
V gene: TRBV28
CDR3 length: 14
D gene: .
CDR3 protein: CASSVPRNTLEQYF
CDR3 DNA: TGTGCCAGCAGTGTACCTCGGAATACCCTGGAGCAGTACTTC

J gene: TRBJ1-2
clone size: .
V gene: TRBV9
CDR3 length: 22
D gene: TRBD1
CDR3 protein: CASSVAKRRMGQGEWYCYGYTF
CDR3 DNA: TGTGCCAGCAGCGTAGCAAAACGCAGGATGGGCCAGGGGGAGTGGTATTGCTATGGCTACACCTTC

J gene: TRBJ1-1
clone size: .
V gene: TRBV19
CDR3 length: 13
D gene: .
CDR3 protein: CASSRGVNAEAFF
CDR3 DNA: TGTGCCAGTAGTAGGGGGGTGAACGCTGAAGCTTTCTTT

J gene: TRBJ2-5
clone size: .
V gene: TRBV6-1
CDR3 length: 14
D gene: .
CDR3 protein: CASSVSKRGETQYF
CDR3 DNA: TGTGCCAGCAGTGTTTCCAAAAGGGGGGAGACCCAGTACTTC

J gene: TRBJ1-2
clone size: .
V gene: TRBV13
CDR3 length: 14
D gene: .
CDR3 protein: CASSLGTDYYGYTF
CDR3 DNA: TGTGCCAGCAGCTTAGGAACCGACTACTATGGCTACACCTTC

J gene: TRBJ2-1
clone size: .
V gene: TRBV10-3
CDR3 length: 15
D gene: .
CDR3 protein: CAISVRELIGNEQFF
CDR3 DNA: TGTGCCATCAGTGTTCGGGAGCTGATTGGGAATGAGCAGTTCTTC

J gene: TRBJ2-7
clone size: .
V gene: TRBV6-5
CDR3 length: 13
D gene: TRBD1
CDR3 protein: CASSGQGSYEQYF
CDR3 DNA: TGTGCCAGCAGCGGACAGGGCTCCTACGAGCAGTACTTC

J gene: TRBJ2-7
clone size: few
V gene: TRBV6-5
CDR3 length: 14
D gene: TRBD2
CDR3 protein: CASSGLAGSYEQYF
CDR3 DNA: TGTGCCAGCAGTGGACTAGCGGGCTCCTACGAGCAGTACTTC

J gene: TRBJ1-1
clone size: .
V gene: TRBV7-9
CDR3 length: 13
D gene: .
CDR3 protein: CASSSGEWAEAFF
CDR3 DNA: TGTGCCAGCAGCTCCGGAGAGTGGGCTGAAGCTTTCTTT

J gene: TRBJ1-5
clone size: once
V gene: TRBV6-1
CDR3 length: 17
D gene: TRBD1
CDR3 protein: CASSEGNWGQGGQPQHF
CDR3 DNA: TGTGCCAGCAGTGAAGGTAATTGGGGACAGGGAGGTCAGCCCCAGCATTTT

J gene: TRBJ2-3
clone size: .
V gene: TRBV6-8
CDR3 length: 16
D gene: .
CDR3 protein: CASSLRRERGTDTQYF
CDR3 DNA: TGTGCCAGCAGTTTAAGGAGGGAGCGGGGCACAGATACGCAGTATTTT

J gene: TRBJ2-7
clone size: .
V gene: TRBV29-1
CDR3 length: 12
D gene: .
CDR3 protein: CSVARDSDEQYF
CDR3 DNA: TGCAGCGTTGCCCGGGATTCGGACGAGCAGTACTTC

J gene: TRBJ2-2
clone size: many
V gene: TRBV5-4
CDR3 length: 16
D gene: .
CDR3 protein: CASTLSAESATGELFF
CDR3 DNA: TGTGCCAGCACCCTATCAGCGGAGTCGGCCACCGGGGAGCTGTTTTTT

J gene: TRBJ2-2
clone size: .
V gene: TRBV7-3
CDR3 length: 18
D gene: TRBD1
CDR3 protein: CASSPGQGLAANTGELFF
CDR3 DNA: TGTGCCAGCAGCCCAGGACAGGGGCTAGCGGCGAACACCGGGGAGCTGTTTTTT

J gene: TRBJ1-2
clone size: .
V gene: TRBV6-1
CDR3 length: 12
D gene: .
CDR3 protein: CASGTSGYGYTF
CDR3 DNA: TGTGCCAGCGGGACATCGGGCTATGGCTACACCTTC

J gene: TRBJ1-6
clone size: .
V gene: TRBV28
CDR3 length: 16
D gene: .
CDR3 protein: CASRSLDSTNNSPLHF
CDR3 DNA: TGTGCCAGCAGATCCCTGGACAGTACGAATAATTCACCCCTCCACTTT

J gene: TRBJ2-1
clone size: .
V gene: TRBV29-1
CDR3 length: 13
D gene: TRBD1
CDR3 protein: CSVERTGYYGQFF
CDR3 DNA: TGCAGCGTGGAACGGACAGGCTATTATGGGCAGTTCTTC

J gene: TRBJ2-7
clone size: .
V gene: TRBV7-2
CDR3 length: 19
D gene: .
CDR3 protein: CASSLGNRVLANLPYEQYF
CDR3 DNA: TGTGCCAGCAGCTTAGGGAACAGGGTACTAGCGAATCTTCCCTACGAGCAGTACTTC

J gene: TRBJ2-1
clone size: .
V gene: TRBV6-1
CDR3 length: 14
D gene: .
CDR3 protein: CASSEVGEFNEQFF
CDR3 DNA: TGTGCCAGCAGTGAAGTAGGGGAATTCAATGAGCAGTTCTTC

J gene: TRBJ1-6
clone size: .
V gene: TRBV23-1
CDR3 length: 17
D gene: TRBD1
CDR3 protein: CASSHRHGQGDNSPLHF
CDR3 DNA: TGCGCCAGCAGTCACCGCCATGGACAGGGAGATAATTCACCCCTCCACTTT

J gene: TRBJ1-4
clone size: .
V gene: TRBV11-3
CDR3 length: 16
D gene: .
CDR3 protein: CASSLTQGTTNEKLFF
CDR3 DNA: TGTGCCAGCAGTTTAACACAGGGTACAACTAATGAAAAACTGTTTTTT

J gene: TRBJ2-3
clone size: .
V gene: TRBV2
CDR3 length: 14
D gene: .
CDR3 protein: CASSQWGWADTQYF
CDR3 DNA: TGTGCCAGCAGCCAATGGGGGTGGGCAGATACGCAGTATTTT

J gene: TRBJ2-7
clone size: .
V gene: TRBV18
CDR3 length: 13
D gene: .
CDR3 protein: CASSGTLGHEQYF
CDR3 DNA: TGTGCCAGCTCGGGAACATTAGGACACGAGCAGTACTTC

J gene: TRBJ2-7
clone size: .
V gene: TRBV6-1
CDR3 length: 13
D gene: TRBD1
CDR3 protein: CASSEGDRGEQYF
CDR3 DNA: TGTGCCAGCAGTGAAGGGGACAGGGGCGAGCAGTACTTC

J gene: TRBJ1-2
clone size: .
V gene: TRBV27
CDR3 length: 14
D gene: .
CDR3 protein: CASSPSSLYYGYTF
CDR3 DNA: TGTGCCAGCAGTCCCAGTTCCCTTTACTATGGCTACACCTTC

J gene: TRBJ1-2
clone size: once
V gene: TRBV11-3
CDR3 length: 15
D gene: TRBD1
CDR3 protein: CASSLGQGANYGYTF
CDR3 DNA: TGTGCCAGCAGCTTAGGACAGGGAGCTAACTATGGCTACACCTTC

J gene: TRBJ2-7
clone size: few
V gene: TRBV6-1
CDR3 length: 14
D gene: TRBD1
CDR3 protein: CASSLQGPGYEQYF
CDR3 DNA: TGTGCCAGCAGTCTACAGGGGCCTGGCTACGAGCAGTACTTC

J gene: TRBJ1-2
clone size: .
V gene: TRBV19
CDR3 length: 16
D gene: TRBD1
CDR3 protein: CASSIGGTGGFYLYTF
CDR3 DNA: TGTGCCAGTAGTATTGGCGGGACAGGGGGCTTTTACCTCTACACCTTC

J gene: TRBJ1-2
clone size: .
V gene: TRBV7-9
CDR3 length: 15
D gene: TRBD1
CDR3 protein: CASSAARTGHGGYTF
CDR3 DNA: TGTGCCAGCAGCGCAGCCCGGACAGGACATGGGGGCTACACCTTC

J gene: TRBJ2-7
clone size: .
V gene: TRBV6-5
CDR3 length: 14
D gene: .
CDR3 protein: CASSYAEGAYEQYF
CDR3 DNA: TGTGCCAGCAGTTACGCGGAGGGGGCCTACGAGCAGTACTTC

J gene: TRBJ2-1
clone size: .
V gene: TRBV7-3
CDR3 length: 14
D gene: .
CDR3 protein: CASSLKRGASEQFF
CDR3 DNA: TGTGCCAGCAGCTTAAAAAGGGGGGCCTCTGAGCAGTTCTTC

J gene: TRBJ2-1
clone size: .
V gene: TRBV9
CDR3 length: 14
D gene: TRBD1
CDR3 protein: CASSVGTGDNEQFF
CDR3 DNA: TGTGCCAGCAGCGTAGGGACAGGGGACAATGAGCAGTTCTTC

J gene: TRBJ2-1
clone size: .
V gene: TRBV7-2
CDR3 length: 15
D gene: .
CDR3 protein: CASSLAVVGGDEQFF
CDR3 DNA: TGTGCCAGCAGCTTAGCGGTGGTGGGGGGCGATGAGCAGTTCTTC

J gene: TRBJ1-3
clone size: .
V gene: TRBV19
CDR3 length: 14
D gene: .
CDR3 protein: CASRGLHSGNTIYF
CDR3 DNA: TGTGCCAGTAGGGGTCTCCACTCTGGAAACACCATATATTTT

J gene: TRBJ1-2
clone size: .
V gene: TRBV5-6
CDR3 length: 15
D gene: .
CDR3 protein: CASSGWILSGYGYTF
CDR3 DNA: TGTGCCAGCAGCGGGTGGATACTCAGTGGCTATGGCTACACCTTC

J gene: TRBJ2-7
clone size: .
V gene: TRBV6-1
CDR3 length: 15
D gene: TRBD1
CDR3 protein: CASSELAGGVDEQYF
CDR3 DNA: TGTGCCAGCAGTGAATTGGCAGGGGGAGTAGACGAGCAGTACTTC

J gene: TRBJ2-7
clone size: .
V gene: TRBV28
CDR3 length: 16
D gene: TRBD2
CDR3 protein: CASSSPYGGRVYEQYF
CDR3 DNA: TGTGCCAGCAGTTCCCCCTATGGCGGGAGGGTCTACGAGCAGTACTTC

J gene: TRBJ2-1
clone size: .
V gene: TRBV6-5
CDR3 length: 13
D gene: .
CDR3 protein: CASRSGMWNEQFF
CDR3 DNA: TGTGCCAGCAGATCTGGTATGTGGAATGAGCAGTTCTTC